This T cell receptor beta chain was documented in a study of blood T cell repertoires in COVID-19. About the study: Samples taken during acute and convalescent COVID-19 were collected in the United States, Italy and Spain. The analysed material was cDNA or gDNA that came from T cells, B-cell-depleted T cells, or PBMCs.

The authors' processing: Reference gene primer amplification yielded estimated nucleated cell counts. Clones were sequenced by immunoSEQ multiplex PCR, and TCRdb holds only the in-frame ones, with some missing. From that table come the V and J calls and clone size; the DNA was used to work out D and trimming. The sample has approximately 270,000 clones; about 85% are singletons. While infection was still active, Seattle patients were enrolled and then followed longitudinally. The CDR3 spans 17 residues. The V gene end was trimmed by 6 bases and the J gene end by 6 bases; junction bases not matched to a gene: 10.

Sample: peripheral blood. The clonotype comes from a human donor with COVID-19, enrolled during active disease. The donor label of this sample is uncertain. The rearrangement links TRBV23-1 to TRBJ2-5, with 16 bases identical to TRBD2. TRBV23-1 is marked as an open reading frame, function uncertain. The CDR3 region has the DNA TGCGCCAGCAGGCAGGGACTAGCGGGAGGGTGGAACAAGACCCAGTACTTC. It specifies CASRQGLAGGWNKTQYF.